Shown below are 9 T cell receptor beta chains from a single sample sequenced in a study of cytomegalovirus exposure and HLA in healthy donors. PCR employed 60 Vbeta and 13 Jbeta primers. Libraries were prepared by immunoSEQ multiplex PCR; TCRdb keeps only in-frame clonotypes and omits some of them. Among 140,000 or so clones, 9.4% were seen once, and the ten largest hold approximately 1.8%. Sequencing used PBMCs. Receptors were obtained from a male donor in good health and CMV-seronegative.

This clone was seen only a few times. The genes are TRBV5-1 and TRBJ2-3, with TRBD2 matching over 7 bases. The CDR3 extends over 16 amino acids. Germline loops: CDR1 SGHRS, CDR2 YFSETQ. V lost 0 bases and J lost 2; bases outside the gene matches: 6. CDR3 amino acids: CASSLDPAGVTDTQYF. Written as DNA, the CDR3 is TGCGCCAGCAGCTTGGACCCCGCGGGGGTCACAGATACGCAGTATTTT.

This clone has a handful of counts. The chain links TRBV2 to TRBJ1-4; 8 bases are shared with TRBD1. Germline V lookup: CDR1 SNHLY, CDR2 FYNNEI. The V gene end was trimmed by 4 bases and the J gene end by 7 bases; junction bases not matched to a gene: 5. The CDR3 runs 14 residues. The DNA of the CDR3 is TGTGCCAGCAGTGGGCAGGGGGCAACTGAAAAACTGTTTTTT. This codes for CASSGQGATEKLFF.

This chain connects TRBV19 to TRBJ2-5, with 8 bases identical to TRBD1. Trimming at V came to 3 bases and at J to 2 bases, leaving 5 bases not matched to a gene. Germline V gives CDR1 LNHDA, CDR2 SQIVND (reference sequence). The length of the CDR3 is 15 residues. CDR3 region: CASSMWQGAQETQYF. In nucleotides, the CDR3 is TGTGCCAGTAGTATGTGGCAGGGGGCTCAAGAGACCCAGTACTTC. Together with reference TRBV19 and TRBJ2-5, the CDR3 gives the full variable domain: DGGITQSPKYLFRKEGQNVTLSCEQNLNHDAMYWYRQDPGQGLRLIYYSQIVNDFQKGDIAEGYSVSREKKESFPLTVTSAQKNPTAFYLCASSMWQGAQETQYFGPGTRLLVL.

J is TRBJ2-5 and V is TRBV7-2, with 10 bases fitting TRBD1. V lost 3 bases, J lost 1 base, and 11 bases stayed unmatched. CDR1 is SGHTA, CDR2 FQGNSA, per germline. The CDR3 runs to 18 residues. CDR3: CASSFRTGGASSQETQYF. CDR3 DNA: TGTGCCAGCAGCTTCCGGACAGGGGGAGCTTCAAGCCAAGAGACCCAGTACTTC.

This clone has just a few counts. The chain employs TRBV28 and TRBJ1-4; weak D call: TRBD1 (6 bases). The length of the CDR3 is 15 residues. V dropped 5 bases and J dropped 1 base, with 11 bases sitting between them. The germline V gene encodes CDR1 MDHEN and CDR2 SYDVKM. The CDR3 reads CASSPSDRTNEKLFF. DNA for the CDR3: TGTGCCAGCAGTCCCTCGGACAGAACTAATGAAAAACTGTTTTTT.

V and J are TRBV28 and TRBJ1-2, with TRBD1 as a possible D gene (6 bases). Trimming cost V 7 bases and J 4 bases, with 13 bases left between them. Per germline, CDR1 MDHEN and CDR2 SYDVKM. This CDR3 is built from 13 residues. In DNA form, the CDR3 reads TGTGCCAGCAAACCCGGGGGGGCCTATGGCTACACCTTC. It translates to CASKPGGAYGYTF.

The chain couples TRBV29-1 to TRBJ1-2, with 9 bases matching TRBD1. Germline V gene lookup returns CDR1 SQVTM and CDR2 ANQGSEA. Trimming removed 2 bases from V and 5 bases from J; junction bases left unmatched: 3. This CDR3 is built from 13 residues. The CDR3 sequence is CSVERGQGYGYTF. The CDR3 DNA follows: TGCAGCGTTGAAAGGGGACAGGGATATGGCTACACCTTC.

The V gene is TRBV5-6, the J gene TRBJ1-6, with D perhaps matching TRBD1 (6 bases). This CDR3 is 13 amino acids long. The germline CDR1 and CDR2 sequences are SGHDT and YYEEEE. The germline V and J ends were trimmed by 5 bases and 9 bases, with 12 bases remaining between them. CDR3 DNA: TGTGCCAGCAGTCCCGCGGGGGCTTCACCCCTCCACTTT. Translated, it gives CASSPAGASPLHF.

The chain employs TRBV7-2 and TRBJ2-5; D unclear. The CDR3 spans 12 residues. Germline V gene sequence: CDR1 SGHTA, CDR2 FQGNSA. Trimming left V 3 bases short and J 5 bases short, with 7 bases between. Here the CDR3 DNA reads TGTGCCAGCAGCTTGGTCGGGGAGACCCAGTACTTC. Its translation: CASSLVGETQYF. Using reference TRBV7-2 and TRBJ2-5 for the parts outside the CDR3, the full variable domain is GAGVSQSPSNKVTEKGKDVELRCDPISGHTALYWYRQSLGQGLEFLIYFQGNSAPDKSGLPSDRFSAERTGGSVSTLTIQRTQQEDSAVYLCASSLVGETQYFGPGTRLLVL.